The 18 T cell receptor beta chains below were found in one sample sequenced in a study of cytomegalovirus exposure and HLA in healthy donors. Researchers ran the PCR with 60 Vbeta and 13 Jbeta primers. Some clones are missing from TCRdb's copy, which holds only in-frame ones; the method was immunoSEQ multiplex PCR. The sample includes roughly 60,000 clones. What was sequenced was PBMCs. Receptors originate from a male donor in good health and CMV-seronegative.

The chain has TRBV7-2 and TRBJ2-7; 13 bases map to TRBD2. The V and J ends lost 3 bases and 5 bases, in that order; junction bases with no gene match: 7. CDR1 is SGHTA, CDR2 FQGNSA, per germline. This CDR3 is 16 amino acids long. CDR3: CASSFRLAGGSDEQYF. The DNA of the CDR3 is TGTGCCAGCAGCTTCCGACTAGCGGGGGGTTCGGACGAGCAGTACTTC.

On this clone itself: One end of the junction varies from germline; a read error may be responsible. This chain uses TRBV7-9 with TRBJ1-3; 12 bases map to TRBD1. The length of the CDR3 is 15 residues. CDR1 is SEHNR and CDR2 is FQNEAQ in the germline V gene (reference sequence). CDR3 sequence: CASSPTGQGALGHEF. The CDR3 coding sequence is TGTGCCAGCAGCCCTACGGGACAGGGGGCCTTAGGCCACGAATTT.

The chain links TRBV6-6 to TRBJ1-4; possibly TRBD1 for D (6 bases). V lost 5 bases and J 7 bases, leaving 17 bases between the germline ends. This CDR3 is built from 15 residues. Germline V CDR1 and CDR2: MNHNY, SVGAGI (reference sequence). The CDR3 sequence is CASSAAGAGSEKLFF. CDR3 nucleotides: TGTGCCAGCAGTGCCGCAGGGGCTGGGAGTGAAAAACTGTTTTTT.

The V and J genes are TRBV2 and TRBJ1-2; D not certain. V was trimmed by 5 bases and J by 8 bases, leaving 15 bases between them. The V gene's germline CDR1 is SNHLY and CDR2 FYNNEI. This CDR3 comprises 13 residues. In DNA form, the CDR3 reads TGTGCCAGCAGTACCGCCCGTGGCTCGGGCTACACCTTC. The encoded protein is CASSTARGSGYTF.

The chain couples TRBV5-1 to TRBJ1-2; 8 bases are a match to TRBD1. Germline V gene lookup returns CDR1 SGHRS and CDR2 YFSETQ. The CDR3 length is 16 residues. With 6 bases clipped from V and 8 bases from J, the junction kept 18 bases outside the gene matches. CDR3 coding DNA: TGCGCCAGCAAGGGACAGGAGCACCAGGGGAGAGACGGCTACACCTTC. Amino acids: CASKGQEHQGRDGYTF.

The rearrangement joins TRBV6-5 to TRBJ2-7, with a weak D call TRBD2 (7 bases). The CDR3 extends over 15 amino acids. The V end lost 0 bases, the J end lost 2 bases, and 11 bases lay between the germline ends. Germline CDR1 MNHEY, CDR2 SVGAGI. The CDR3 DNA sequence: TGTGCCAGCAGTTACTCGAGAGGGGGGGCCTACGAGCAGTACTTC. Its translation: CASSYSRGGAYEQYF.

V usage is TRBV28 and J usage is TRBJ2-7, with 8 bases aligning to TRBD1. CDR3 size: 13 residues. V shed 5 bases, J shed 6 bases, and the junction held 6 bases outside the gene matches. The germline CDR1 and CDR2 sequences are MDHEN and SYDVKM. The CDR3 coding sequence is TGTGCCAGCAGTCTAGGACAGGGCCGCGAGCAGTACTTC. Encoded protein: CASSLGQGREQYF.

The V and J genes are TRBV9 and TRBJ2-1, with 10 bases identical to TRBD2. After removal of 3 bases from V and 3 bases from J, the junction contained 3 bases not matched to a gene. This CDR3 is built from 15 residues. CDR1 is SGDLS and CDR2 is YYNGEE in the germline V gene. Here the CDR3 reads CASSAGLADYNEQFF. CDR3 bases: TGTGCCAGCAGCGCCGGACTAGCGGACTACAATGAGCAGTTCTTC. Full variable domain (rest looked up from reference TRBV9 and TRBJ2-1): DSGVTQTPKHLITATGQRVTLRCSPRSGDLSVYWYQQSLDQGLQFLIQYYNGEERAKGNILERFSAQQFPDLHSELNLSSLELGDSALYFCASSAGLADYNEQFFGPGTRLTVL.

The chain carries TRBV6-5 and TRBJ2-7, with 13 bases matching TRBD2. In germline, CDR1 is MNHEY, CDR2 SVGAGI. The length of the CDR3 is 15 residues. Germline trimming cut 6 bases from V and 6 bases from J; bases unmatched to any gene: 8. CDR3 DNA: TGTGCCAGCAGGTCGAAGGGACTAGCGGGACTCGAGCAGTACTTC. It yields the protein CASRSKGLAGLEQYF.

The chain combines TRBV5-1 with TRBJ2-7; D not certain. The CDR3 is 14 amino acids. CDR1 and CDR2 from the germline V gene are SGHRS and YFSETQ. Trimming pared 4 bases from V and 2 bases from J, leaving 13 bases between. CDR3 region: CASSLEMAAYEQYF. Here the CDR3 DNA reads TGCGCCAGCAGCCTAGAAATGGCCGCCTACGAGCAGTACTTC.

The V and J genes are TRBV4-1 and TRBJ2-3, with no clear D. The CDR3 has 15 residues. Germline CDR1 is MGHRA and CDR2 is YSYEKL. V was shortened by 1 base and J by 6 bases, with 14 bases between the two germline ends. The CDR3, as DNA: TGCGCCAGCAGCCAAGTCGCGACTGGTCACGATACGCAGTATTTT. This encodes CASSQVATGHDTQYF.

This sequence joins TRBV5-8 and TRBJ1-6; a weak D match, TRBD1 (5 bases). Germline CDR1 reads SGHTS; CDR2 reads YDEGEE. Trimming took 1 base from V and 4 from J, leaving 12 bases between them. This CDR3 contains 16 residues. CDR3 protein: CASSLMAGKYNSPLHF. Here the CDR3 DNA reads TGTGCCAGCAGCTTGATGGCAGGGAAGTATAATTCACCCCTCCACTTT.

The V call is TRBV14, the J call TRBJ1-2, with D unclear. Germline loops: CDR1 SGHDN, CDR2 FVKESK. The CDR3 is 14 residues long. V lost 1 base to trimming and J lost 2 bases, with 8 bases between them. CDR3 nucleotide sequence: TGTGCCAGCAGCCAAGGGGCCTTAAACTATGGCTACACCTTC. This translates into CASSQGALNYGYTF.

J is TRBJ2-3 and V is TRBV7-3; TRBD2 matches at 13 bases. CDR1 is SGHTA and CDR2 is FQGTGA in the germline V gene. Trimming cost V 5 bases and J 4 bases; bases outside gene matches: 6. The CDR3 spans 16 residues. The DNA for the CDR3 is TGTGCCAGCAGCGTAGGTGGACTAGCGGGAGCAGATACGCAGTATTTT. It encodes CASSVGGLAGADTQYF.

The chain has TRBV10-3 and TRBJ2-5; no reliable D call. Trimming took off 3 bases at V and 2 bases at J, with 4 bases between the two ends. CDR1 ENHRY and CDR2 SYGVKD come from the germline V gene. This CDR3 region has 12 residues. The CDR3 reads CAISDRQETQYF. CDR3 DNA: TGTGCCATCAGTGACAGACAAGAGACCCAGTACTTC.

V usage is TRBV18 and J usage is TRBJ2-7, with TRBD1 as a possible D gene (5 bases). The CDR3 extends over 13 amino acids. Germline CDR1 is KGHSH and CDR2 is LQKENI. V lost 6 bases to trimming and J lost 2 bases, with 11 bases between them. The chain's CDR3 is CASSPTAAYEQYF. DNA for the CDR3: TGTGCCAGCTCCCCGACAGCCGCCTACGAGCAGTACTTC.

A note on this clone: A read error may account for a junction end that differs from germline. At the DNA level, this CDR3 is encoded by other sequences in the same sample as well. This chain uses TRBV6-5 with TRBJ1-6, with 10 bases identical to TRBD1. The CDR3 contains 15 residues. From germline, CDR1 is MNHEY and CDR2 SVGAGI. DNA of the CDR3: TGTGCCAGCAGTTACTTCGGGACAGGGGATTCACCCCTACACTTT. It encodes CASSYFGTGDSPLHF.

This rearrangement joins TRBV27 to TRBJ2-3; 8 bases align to TRBD2. This CDR3 comprises 16 residues. V trimming: 4 bases; J trimming: 2 bases; junction bases outside the gene matches: 8. Per germline, CDR1 MNHEY and CDR2 SMNVEV (reference sequence). The CDR3 sequence is CASSWSGSLSTDTQYF. In DNA form, the CDR3 reads TGTGCCAGCAGTTGGAGCGGGAGCCTCTCCACAGATACGCAGTATTTT.